Sequencing of this T cell receptor (beta chain) was carried out in a study of blood T cell repertoires in COVID-19. Study as a whole: From the United States, Italy and Spain came samples of acute and convalescent COVID-19. PBMCs, B-cell-depleted T cells, or T cells were the source of the cDNA or gDNA that made up the material.

This clone appeared a single time. Profiling relied on immunoSEQ multiplex PCR, and the TCRdb table lists in-frame clones only, not all of them. The table lists some 170,000 clones, more than 85% of them singletons. In germline, CDR1 is SGHTA, CDR2 FQGNSA. The V segment lost 5 bases and the J segment 6 bases; nucleotides outside the gene matches: 7. CDR3 length equals 15 residues. The receptor comes from a human donor with acute COVID-19. The donor label of this sample is uncertain. Sequenced sample: PBMCs or T cells enriched from blood (not recorded which). The chain is built from TRBV7-2 and TRBJ2-3, with TRBD2 identical over 11 bases. CDR3 region: CASSPRLAGTDTQYF. In nucleotides, the CDR3 is TGTGCCAGCAGCCCCCGACTAGCGGGGACGGATACGCAGTATTTT. Supplemented by reference TRBV7-2 and TRBJ2-3, the full variable domain reads GAGVSQSPSNKVTEKGKDVELRCDPISGHTALYWYRQSLGQGLEFLIYFQGNSAPDKSGLPSDRFSAERTGGSVSTLTIQRTQQEDSAVYLCASSPRLAGTDTQYFGPGTRLTVL.